A single T cell receptor beta chain is shown here with its context. This clonotype has more than one count but fewer than ten. The clone's antigen remains unknown. Per-nucleotide qualities are absent, and no much larger clonotype sits a single base away. Ficoll-Paque density gradient centrifugation was the method used to isolate PBMCs. The data belong to a study of T-cell memory formation after mild COVID-19 (dated by TCRdb to about 2021). Broadly, across the study: TCR sequence clusters from the two donors were found to be largely donor specific. In a couple of donors, T-cell clones that expanded and contracted after mild COVID-19 were tracked by sequencing TCRalpha and TCRbeta repertoires over time. Two young, previously healthy adult volunteers made up the cohort, one male and one female.

The sequencing machine was an Illumina NovaSeq 6000. TCRalpha and TCRbeta cDNA libraries were constructed by 5'RACE with constant-segment primers, with sample barcodes and unique molecular identifiers being introduced. Trizol reagent was used to extract RNA from every sample. The libraries were amplified in two PCR steps, and the second step added a second sample barcode and Illumina TruSeq adapters. Sequencing of the libraries was done on an Illumina NovaSeq, producing 2 x 150 bp paired-end reads. In the paper's pipeline: The reads were demultiplexed and collapsed into UMI-guided consensus sequences using migec v1.2.7. Using mixcr v2.1.11, UMI consensuses were aligned to TRA and TRB V and J templates and then assembled into clonotypes. A clonotype was counted as expanded or contracted only if both edgeR and NoisET called the change significant, with noise models trained on biological replicates. For edgeR calls, the thresholds were a false discovery rate-adjusted p below 0.01 and a log2 fold-change of 1. As an exploratory analysis of dynamics, max-normalized trajectories of the 1000 most abundant clonotypes were examined with PCA combined with hierarchical clustering. Separately sequenced CD4+ and CD8+ repertoires were used to assign the CD4 or CD8 phenotype of responding clones. In TCRdb, the public reads were trimmed at Q25 with fastp and aligned with MiXCR, with productive beta chains retained. Here each entry gathers all rows of one CDR3 protein and keeps the most common genes and DNA. It is TCRdb's table, rather than the study itself, that gives the V and J calls and clone size. The sample table lists 400,000 to 550,000 distinct CDR3 sequences, approximately 25% of them with a count of one. The ten largest clones take up roughly an eighth of the sample.

The CDR3 starts with the cysteine, ends with the phenylalanine, and has 12 residues. CDR3 DNA is the only sequence kept; it has 36 bases, read in frame from the first base. The germline V gene encodes CDR1 DFQATT and CDR2 SNEGSKA (reference sequence). V is pared back by 2 bases and J by 3 bases, with 5 bases lying between the germline termini. The investigation overall reported the following: Only two mild cases were covered by the study, and larger cohorts that include severe cases with pre-infection samples were considered necessary. Contracting CD4+ clones turned up mainly in the CM and EM memory subsets, whereas EMRA was where CD8+ clones were enriched. Some responding clones were found in pre-infection memory, which suggests that pre-existing cross-reactive memory T cells took part in the SARS-CoV-2 response. Balanced CD4/CD8 phenotypes were observed for clones contracting from day 15 to 85, whereas a bias towards CD4+ was observed for a second wave of clones expanding from day 15 to 37. The second-wave clones that peaked on day 37 were not confirmed to be SARS-CoV-2 specific.

Recombination linked TRBV20-1 to TRBJ2-1, with no confident D gene call. Sequenced: PBMCs or a T cell subset sorted from them (not recorded which). The sequence was obtained from an adult woman who had mild COVID-19 (a few samples of this study predate the infection). The sample titles of this study are shuffled in the database, so cell type and time point are left out; the donor was told from shared clones. The CDR3 loop reads CSARLVYNEQFF. The nucleotide sequence is given as TGCAGTGCTAGACTGGTCTACAATGAGCAGTTCTTC.